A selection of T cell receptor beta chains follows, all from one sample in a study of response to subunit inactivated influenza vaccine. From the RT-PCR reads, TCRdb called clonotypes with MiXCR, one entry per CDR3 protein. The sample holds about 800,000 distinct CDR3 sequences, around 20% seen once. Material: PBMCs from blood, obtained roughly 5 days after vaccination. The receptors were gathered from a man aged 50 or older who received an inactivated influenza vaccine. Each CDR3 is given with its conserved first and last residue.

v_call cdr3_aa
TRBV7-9 CASSATPYEQYF
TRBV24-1 CATSDTEYQETQYF
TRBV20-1 CSASGGLRYEQYF
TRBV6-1 CASRPSGGAEQFF
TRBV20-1 CSATSGGTSDTQYF
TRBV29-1 CSDLREHGYTF
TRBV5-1 CASSITSGGNTGELFF
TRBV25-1 CASSDGHSGGASSYNEQFF
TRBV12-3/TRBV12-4 CASTIGTSGTYEQYF
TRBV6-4 CASSEGAGTGGELVF
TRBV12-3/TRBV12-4 CASSLTSGSEQFF
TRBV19 CASSIWRGGGRAYNEQFF
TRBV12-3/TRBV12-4 CASSPTPQETQYF
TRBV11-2 CASNGKPENTEAFF
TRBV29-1 CSVERTGVAEQYF
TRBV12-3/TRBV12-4 CASISSGGATGELFF
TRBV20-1 CSAAGDTNQPQHF
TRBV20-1 CSASRGGQETQYF
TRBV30 CAWSEGIGELFF
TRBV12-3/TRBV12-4 CASSWDGGETQYF
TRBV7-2 CASSLATGARISYNEQFF
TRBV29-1 CSVATSRNYEQYF
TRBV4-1 CASSQVRQGSYEQYF
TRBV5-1 CASSSGLASSDTQYF
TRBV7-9 CASSHKNTGELFF
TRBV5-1 CASSLPSQETQYF
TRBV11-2 CASSLRRGDPANTGELFF
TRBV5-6 CASSQTSGATWEQYF
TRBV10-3 CAISEGGHLRTEAFF